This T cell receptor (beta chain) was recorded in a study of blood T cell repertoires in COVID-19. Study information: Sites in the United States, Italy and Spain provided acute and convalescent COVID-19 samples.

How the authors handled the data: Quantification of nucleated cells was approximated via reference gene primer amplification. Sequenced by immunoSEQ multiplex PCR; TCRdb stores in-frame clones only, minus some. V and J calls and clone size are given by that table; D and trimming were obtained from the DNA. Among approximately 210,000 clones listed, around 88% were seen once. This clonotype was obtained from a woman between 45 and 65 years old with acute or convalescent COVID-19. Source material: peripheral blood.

This CDR3 reads CASSVVGTSGRYNEQFF. In DNA form, the CDR3 reads TGTGCCAGCAGCGTAGTTGGGACTAGCGGGCGGTACAATGAGCAGTTCTTC. The V gene is TRBV9, the J gene TRBJ2-1, with TRBD2 identical over 12 bases. Germline V gives CDR1 SGDLS, CDR2 YYNGEE. V gave up 0 bases and J gave up 4 bases; unmatched junction bases: 5. The CDR3 has 17 residues.